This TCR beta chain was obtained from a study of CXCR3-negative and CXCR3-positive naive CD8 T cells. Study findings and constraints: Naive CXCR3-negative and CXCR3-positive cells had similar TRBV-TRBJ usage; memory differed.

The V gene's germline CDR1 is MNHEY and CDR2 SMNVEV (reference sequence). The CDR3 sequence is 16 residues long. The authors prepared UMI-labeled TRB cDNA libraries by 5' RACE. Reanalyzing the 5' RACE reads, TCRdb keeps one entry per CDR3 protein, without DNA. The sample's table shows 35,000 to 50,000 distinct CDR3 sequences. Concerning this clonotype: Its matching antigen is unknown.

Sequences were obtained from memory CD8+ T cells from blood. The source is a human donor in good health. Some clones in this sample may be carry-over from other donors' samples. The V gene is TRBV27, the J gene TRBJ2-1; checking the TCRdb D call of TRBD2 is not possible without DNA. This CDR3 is CASSDHSGSSYNEQFF.